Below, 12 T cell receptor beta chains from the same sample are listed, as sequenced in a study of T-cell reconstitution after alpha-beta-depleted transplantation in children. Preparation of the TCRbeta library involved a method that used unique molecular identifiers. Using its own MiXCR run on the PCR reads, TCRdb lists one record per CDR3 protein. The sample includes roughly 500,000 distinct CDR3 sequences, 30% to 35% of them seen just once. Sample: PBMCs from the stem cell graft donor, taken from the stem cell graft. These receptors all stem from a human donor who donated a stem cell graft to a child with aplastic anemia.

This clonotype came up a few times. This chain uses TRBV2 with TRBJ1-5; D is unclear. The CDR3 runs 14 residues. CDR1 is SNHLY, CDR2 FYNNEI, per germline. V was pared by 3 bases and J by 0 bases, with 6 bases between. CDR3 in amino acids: CASSDQISNQPQHF. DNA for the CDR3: TGTGCCAGCAGTGACCAGATTAGCAATCAGCCCCAGCATTTT. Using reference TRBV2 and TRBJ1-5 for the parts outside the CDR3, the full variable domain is EPEVTQTPSHQVTQMGQEVILRCVPISNHLYFYWYRQILGQKVEFLVSFYNNEISEKSEIFDDQFSVERPDGSNFTLKIRSTKLEDSAMYFCASSDQISNQPQHFGDGTRLSIL.

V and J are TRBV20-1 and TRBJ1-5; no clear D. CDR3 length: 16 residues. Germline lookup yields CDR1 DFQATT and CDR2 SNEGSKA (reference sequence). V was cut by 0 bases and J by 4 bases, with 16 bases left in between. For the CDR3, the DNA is TGCAGTGCTAGAGATCTCACAGAGCCCCCTAATCAGCCCCAGCATTTT. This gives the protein CSARDLTEPPNQPQHF.

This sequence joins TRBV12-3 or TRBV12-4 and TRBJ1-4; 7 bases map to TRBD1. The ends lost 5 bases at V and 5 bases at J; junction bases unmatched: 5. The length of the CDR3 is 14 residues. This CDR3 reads CASSPDRKNEKLFF. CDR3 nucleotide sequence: TGTGCCAGCAGTCCGGACAGGAAAAATGAAAAACTGTTTTTT.

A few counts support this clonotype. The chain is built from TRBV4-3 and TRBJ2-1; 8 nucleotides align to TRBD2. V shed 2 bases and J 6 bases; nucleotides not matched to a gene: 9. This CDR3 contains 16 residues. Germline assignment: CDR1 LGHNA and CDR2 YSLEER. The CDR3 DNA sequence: TGCGCCAGCAGCCAATCGAGCGGGGGCCTTGGCAATGAGCAGTTCTTC. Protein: CASSQSSGGLGNEQFF.

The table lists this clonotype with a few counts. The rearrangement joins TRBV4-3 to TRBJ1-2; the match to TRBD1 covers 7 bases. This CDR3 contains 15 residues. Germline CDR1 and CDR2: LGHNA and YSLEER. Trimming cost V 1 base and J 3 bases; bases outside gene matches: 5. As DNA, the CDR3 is TGCGCCAGCAGCCAAGTGTCGGGGACAGACTATGGCTACACCTTC. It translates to CASSQVSGTDYGYTF.

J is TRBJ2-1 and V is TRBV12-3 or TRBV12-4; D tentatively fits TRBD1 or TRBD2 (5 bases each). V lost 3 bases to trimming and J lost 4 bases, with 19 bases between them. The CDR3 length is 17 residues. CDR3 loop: CASSFKGRGGSYNEQFF. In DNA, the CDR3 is TGTGCCAGCAGTTTTAAAGGACGGGGCGGTTCATACAATGAGCAGTTCTTC.

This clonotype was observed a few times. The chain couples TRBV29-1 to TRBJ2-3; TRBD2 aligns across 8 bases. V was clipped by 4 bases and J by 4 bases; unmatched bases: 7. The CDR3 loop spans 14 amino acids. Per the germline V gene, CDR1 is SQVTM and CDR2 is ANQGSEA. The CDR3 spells CSVVSGGPPDTQYF. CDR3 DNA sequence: TGCAGCGTTGTGTCGGGAGGGCCGCCAGATACGCAGTATTTT.

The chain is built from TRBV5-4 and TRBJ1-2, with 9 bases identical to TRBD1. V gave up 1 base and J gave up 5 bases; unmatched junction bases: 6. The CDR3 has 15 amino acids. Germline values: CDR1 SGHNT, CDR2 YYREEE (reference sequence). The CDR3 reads CASSLTGGEWYGYTF. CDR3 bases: TGTGCCAGCAGCTTGACAGGGGGCGAATGGTATGGCTACACCTTC.

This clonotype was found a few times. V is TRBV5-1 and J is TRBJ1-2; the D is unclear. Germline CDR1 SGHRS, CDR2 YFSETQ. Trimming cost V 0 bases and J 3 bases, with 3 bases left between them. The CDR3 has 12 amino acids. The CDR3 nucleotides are TGCGCCAGCAGCTTGGGACACTATGGCTACACCTTC. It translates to CASSLGHYGYTF.

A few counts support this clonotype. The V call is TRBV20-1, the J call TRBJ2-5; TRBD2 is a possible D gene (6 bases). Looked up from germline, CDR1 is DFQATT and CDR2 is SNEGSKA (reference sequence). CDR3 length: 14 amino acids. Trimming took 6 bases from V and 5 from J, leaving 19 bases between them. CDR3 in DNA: TGCAGTGCCCACCAAAGGCCGGCGGGGGAGACCCAGTACTTC. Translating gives CSAHQRPAGETQYF.

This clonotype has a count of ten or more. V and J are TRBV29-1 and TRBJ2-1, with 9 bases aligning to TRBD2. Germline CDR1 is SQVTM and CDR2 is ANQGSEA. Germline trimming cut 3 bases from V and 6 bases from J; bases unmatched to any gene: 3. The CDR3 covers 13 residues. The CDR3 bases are TGCAGCGTTGACAGGCGGGAGGGCAATGAGCAGTTCTTC. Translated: CSVDRREGNEQFF.

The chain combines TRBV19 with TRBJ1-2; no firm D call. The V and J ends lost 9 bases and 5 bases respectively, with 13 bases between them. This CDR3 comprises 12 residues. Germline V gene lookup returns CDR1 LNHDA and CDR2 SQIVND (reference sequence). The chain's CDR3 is CASLDGSYGYTF. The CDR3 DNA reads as TGTGCCAGCCTGGACGGATCTTATGGCTACACCTTC.